This section outlines one T cell receptor beta chain sequence together with its context. Its antigen is not known. Healthy bone marrow donors supplied every sample. These data come from a study of cytomegalovirus exposure and HLA in healthy donors. Between the trimmed V and J ends, which lost 0 bases and 3 bases, there was a span of 8 bases. This CDR3 region has 14 residues. Germline lookup yields CDR1 WNHNN and CDR2 SYGVQD (reference sequence). In the PCR, 60 Vbeta and 13 Jbeta primers were used. Produced via immunoSEQ multiplex PCR; TCRdb's table is partial and in-frame only. Altogether hundreds of thousands of clones are present, around 89% being singletons, with the ten largest covering 0.9% to 1.1%. Notes on the study in general: The likely origin of a cluster of highly shared sequence variants was a sequencing artifact. Across HLA loci, a later analysis found differing TCR association rates, with DRB1 most and HLA-C fewest. Later analysis reportedly placed an Asian-associated ancestry cluster below the roughly 680-donor mean in N-insertions.

Input material: PBMCs. The TCR was taken from a woman younger than 35 in good health and CMV-seronegative. This chain links TRBV10-1 with TRBJ1-1, with D possibly being TRBD1 (6 bases). CDR3 loop: CASSESTGHTEAFF. DNA for the CDR3: TGCGCCAGCAGTGAGTCGACAGGTCACACTGAAGCTTTCTTT.